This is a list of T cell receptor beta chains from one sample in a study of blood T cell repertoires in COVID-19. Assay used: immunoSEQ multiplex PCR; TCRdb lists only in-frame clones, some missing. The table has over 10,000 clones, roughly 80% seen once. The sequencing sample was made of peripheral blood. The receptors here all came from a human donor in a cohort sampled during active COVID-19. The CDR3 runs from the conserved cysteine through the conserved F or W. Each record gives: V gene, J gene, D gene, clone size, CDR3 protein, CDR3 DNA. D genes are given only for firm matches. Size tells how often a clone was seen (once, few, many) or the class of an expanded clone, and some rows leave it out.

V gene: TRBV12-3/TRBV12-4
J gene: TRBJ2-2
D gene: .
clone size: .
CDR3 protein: CAIGHLNTGELFF
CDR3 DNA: TGTGCCATTGGACACTTGAACACCGGGGAGCTGTTTTTT

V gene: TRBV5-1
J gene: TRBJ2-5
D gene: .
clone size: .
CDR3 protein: CASSLGTGLHLRETQYF
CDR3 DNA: TGCGCCAGCAGCTTGGGAACAGGGCTCCACCTTCGGGAGACCCAGTACTTC

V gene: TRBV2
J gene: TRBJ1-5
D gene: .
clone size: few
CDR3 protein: CASSSLREGRGSSQHF
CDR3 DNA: TGTGCCAGCAGTTCCCTCCGGGAAGGGAGGGGATCATCCCAGCATTTT

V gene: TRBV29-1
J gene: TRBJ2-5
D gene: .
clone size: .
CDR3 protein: CSVGGVAKSGETQYF
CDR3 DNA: TGCAGCGTTGGAGGGGTTGCTAAAAGCGGGGAGACCCAGTACTTC

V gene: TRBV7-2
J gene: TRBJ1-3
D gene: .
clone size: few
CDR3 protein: CASSLGVAGNTIYF
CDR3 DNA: TGTGCCAGCAGCTTAGGAGTGGCTGGAAACACCATATATTTT

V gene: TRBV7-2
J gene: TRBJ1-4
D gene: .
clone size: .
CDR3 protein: CASSLSRQERLFF
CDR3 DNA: TGTGCCAGCAGCTTATCCAGGCAAGAAAGACTGTTTTTT

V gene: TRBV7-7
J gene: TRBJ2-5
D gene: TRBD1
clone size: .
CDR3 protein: CASSFNRGETQYF
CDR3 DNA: TGTGCCAGCAGCTTCAACAGGGGGGAGACCCAGTACTTC

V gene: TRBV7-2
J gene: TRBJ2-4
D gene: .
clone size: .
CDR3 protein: CASSLVGANIQYF
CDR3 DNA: TGTGCCAGCAGCTTAGTGGGGGCTAACATTCAGTACTTC

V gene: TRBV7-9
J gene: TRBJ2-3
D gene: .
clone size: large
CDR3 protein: CASTQSDTQYF
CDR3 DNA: TGTGCCAGCACCCAATCAGATACGCAGTATTTT

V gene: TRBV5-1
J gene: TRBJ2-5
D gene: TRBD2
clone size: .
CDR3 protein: CASNPSRGEETQYF
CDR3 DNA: TGCGCCAGCAATCCATCGCGGGGGGAAGAGACCCAGTACTTC

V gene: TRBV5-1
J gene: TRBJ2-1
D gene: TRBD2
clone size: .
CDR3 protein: CASSLVTSGAAEQFF
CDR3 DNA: TGCGCCAGCAGCTTGGTCACTAGCGGGGCCGCGGAGCAGTTCTTC

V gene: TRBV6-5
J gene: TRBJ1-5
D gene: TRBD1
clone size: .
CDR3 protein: CASRRQGAGNQPQHF
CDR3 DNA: TGTGCCAGCAGAAGACAGGGGGCAGGAAATCAGCCCCAGCATTTT

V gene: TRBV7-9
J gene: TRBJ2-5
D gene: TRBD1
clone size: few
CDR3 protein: CASSPQGETQYF
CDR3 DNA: TGTGCCAGCAGCCCACAGGGGGAGACCCAGTACTTC

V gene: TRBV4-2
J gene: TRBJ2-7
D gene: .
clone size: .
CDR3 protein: CASSQDRANSYEQYF
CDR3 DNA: TGTGCCAGCAGCCAAGATCGAGCCAACTCCTACGAGCAGTACTTC

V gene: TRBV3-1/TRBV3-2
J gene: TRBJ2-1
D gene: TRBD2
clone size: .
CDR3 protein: CASSQPAGGQNEQFF
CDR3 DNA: TGTGCCAGCAGCCAACCAGCGGGGGGGCAAAATGAGCAGTTCTTC

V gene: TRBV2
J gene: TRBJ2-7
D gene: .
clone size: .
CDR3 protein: CASSEKHPPVEYEQYF
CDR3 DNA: TGTGCCAGCAGTGAAAAGCATCCCCCGGTTGAGTACGAGCAGTACTTC

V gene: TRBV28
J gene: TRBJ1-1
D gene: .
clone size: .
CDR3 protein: CASRTMNTEAFF
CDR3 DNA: TGTGCCAGCAGGACTATGAACACTGAAGCTTTCTTT

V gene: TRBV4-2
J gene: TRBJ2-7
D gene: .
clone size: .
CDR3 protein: CASSRGGSYEQYF
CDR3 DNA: TGTGCCAGCAGCCGAGGGGGATCCTACGAGCAGTACTTC

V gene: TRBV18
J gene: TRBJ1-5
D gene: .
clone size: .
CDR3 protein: CASSPGQGNQPQHF
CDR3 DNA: TGTGCCAGCTCACCAGGGCAGGGCAATCAGCCCCAGCATTTT

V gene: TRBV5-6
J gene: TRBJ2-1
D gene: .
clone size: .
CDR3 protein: CASSFPGGLIHNEQFF
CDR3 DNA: TGTGCCAGCAGCTTTCCAGGGGGACTTATCCACAATGAGCAGTTCTTC

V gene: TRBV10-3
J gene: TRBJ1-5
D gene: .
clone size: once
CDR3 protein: CAISDPQAPQHF
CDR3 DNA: TGTGCCATCAGTGACCCCCAGGCGCCCCAGCATTTT

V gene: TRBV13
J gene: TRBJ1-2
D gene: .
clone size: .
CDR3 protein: CASSWGGGGGYTF
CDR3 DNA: TGTGCCAGCAGCTGGGGCGGGGGTGGGGGCTACACCTTC

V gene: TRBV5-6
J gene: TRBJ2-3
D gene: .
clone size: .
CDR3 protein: CASSPSGQITDTQYF
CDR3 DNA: TGTGCCAGCAGCCCCTCCGGACAGATCACAGATACGCAGTATTTT

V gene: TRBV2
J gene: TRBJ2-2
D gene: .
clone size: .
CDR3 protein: CASSGGLGNTGELFF
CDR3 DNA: TGTGCCAGCAGTGGGGGACTGGGGAACACCGGGGAGCTGTTTTTT

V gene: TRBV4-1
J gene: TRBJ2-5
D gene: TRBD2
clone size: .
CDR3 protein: CASRRTSGDRETQYF
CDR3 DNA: TGCGCCAGCAGGCGGACTAGCGGGGATCGAGAGACCCAGTACTTC

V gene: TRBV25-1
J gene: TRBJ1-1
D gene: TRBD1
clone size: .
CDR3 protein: CASSDPRTGDPEAFF
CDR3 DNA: TGTGCCAGCAGTGACCCCAGGACAGGGGACCCTGAAGCTTTCTTT

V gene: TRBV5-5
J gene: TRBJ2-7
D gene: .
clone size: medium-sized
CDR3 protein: CASSLTRGHEQYF
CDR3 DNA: TGTGCCAGCAGCTTAACTCGAGGCCACGAGCAGTACTTC

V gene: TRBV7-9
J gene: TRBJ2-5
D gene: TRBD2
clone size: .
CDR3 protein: CASSVPGLAMETQYF
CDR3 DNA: TGTGCCAGCAGCGTTCCGGGACTAGCGATGGAGACCCAGTACTTC

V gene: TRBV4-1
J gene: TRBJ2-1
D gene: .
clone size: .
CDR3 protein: CASSQTQGGTGSNEQFF
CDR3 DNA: TGCGCCAGCAGCCAGACCCAGGGGGGGACAGGCAGTAATGAGCAGTTCTTC

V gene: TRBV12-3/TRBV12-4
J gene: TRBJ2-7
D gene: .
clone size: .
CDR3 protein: CASSSGDSYEQYF
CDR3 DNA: TGTGCCAGCAGTTCGGGGGACTCCTACGAGCAGTACTTC

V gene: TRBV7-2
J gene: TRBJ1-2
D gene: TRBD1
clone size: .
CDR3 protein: CASSTRDRGNRYTF
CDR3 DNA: TGTGCCAGCAGCACCCGGGACAGGGGGAATCGCTACACCTTC

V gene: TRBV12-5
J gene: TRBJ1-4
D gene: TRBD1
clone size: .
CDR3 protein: CASGSVTQGAMVKLFF
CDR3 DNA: TGTGCTAGTGGTTCCGTAACACAGGGGGCGATGGTAAAACTGTTTTTT

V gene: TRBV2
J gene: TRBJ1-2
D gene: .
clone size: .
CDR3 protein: CASSDLQGRYLGYTF
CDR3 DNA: TGTGCCAGCAGTGATCTACAGGGAAGGTATTTGGGCTACACCTTC

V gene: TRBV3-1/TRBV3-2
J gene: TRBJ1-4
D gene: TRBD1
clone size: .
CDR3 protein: CASSHGTGGEKLFF
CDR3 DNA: TGTGCCAGCAGCCATGGGACAGGGGGCGAAAAACTGTTTTTT

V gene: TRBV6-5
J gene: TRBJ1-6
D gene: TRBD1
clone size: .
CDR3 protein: CASSKGQGLRSPLHF
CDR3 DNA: TGTGCCAGCAGTAAGGGACAGGGGTTACGTTCACCCCTCCACTTT

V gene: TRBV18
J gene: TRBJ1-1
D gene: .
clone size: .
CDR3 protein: CASSPTISNTEAFF
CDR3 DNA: TGTGCCAGCTCCCCGACTATATCGAACACTGAAGCTTTCTTT

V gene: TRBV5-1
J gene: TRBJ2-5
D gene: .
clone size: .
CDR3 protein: CASTFLPQETQYF
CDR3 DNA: TGCGCCAGCACCTTCCTACCGCAAGAGACCCAGTACTTC

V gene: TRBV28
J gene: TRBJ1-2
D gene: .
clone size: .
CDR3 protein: CASSFPSQRVYTF
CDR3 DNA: TGTGCCAGCAGCTTCCCGTCCCAGCGAGTCTACACCTTC

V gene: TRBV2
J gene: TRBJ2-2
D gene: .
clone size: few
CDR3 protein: CASSEVRGAGELFF
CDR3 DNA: TGTGCCAGCAGTGAAGTCAGGGGTGCCGGGGAGCTGTTTTTT

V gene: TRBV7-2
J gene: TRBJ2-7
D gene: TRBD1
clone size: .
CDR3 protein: CASSLAGQAAYEQYF
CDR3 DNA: TGTGCCAGCAGCTTAGCTGGACAGGCTGCCTACGAGCAGTACTTC

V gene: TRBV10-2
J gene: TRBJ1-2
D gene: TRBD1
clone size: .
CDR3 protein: CASSRSGTGYTF
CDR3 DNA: TGCGCCAGCTCCCGTTCCGGGACAGGGTACACCTTC

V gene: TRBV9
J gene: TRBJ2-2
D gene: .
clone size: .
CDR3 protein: CASSGGKGHTNTGELFF
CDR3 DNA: TGTGCCAGCAGCGGTGGAAAGGGACATACCAACACCGGGGAGCTGTTTTTT

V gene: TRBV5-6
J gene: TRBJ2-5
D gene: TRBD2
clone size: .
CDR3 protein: CASTLAGGLKTQYF
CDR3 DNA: TGTGCCAGCACTCTAGCGGGGGGTTTAAAGACCCAGTACTTC

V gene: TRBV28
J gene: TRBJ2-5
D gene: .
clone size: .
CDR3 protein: CASSDSEAVKTQYF
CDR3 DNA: TGTGCCAGCAGCGATTCCGAAGCGGTAAAGACCCAGTACTTC

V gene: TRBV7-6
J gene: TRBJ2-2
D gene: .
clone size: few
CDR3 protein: CATSLFRGANTGELFF
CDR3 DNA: TGTGCCACCAGCTTATTCAGGGGGGCCAACACCGGGGAGCTGTTTTTT